Below, 19 T cell receptor beta chains from the same sample are listed, as sequenced in a study of blood T cell repertoires in COVID-19 (dated by TCRdb to the early 2020s). The method was the immunoSEQ multiplex PCR assay. The table was pulled from immuneACCESS by TCRdb, which kept in-frame rearrangements only. Such tables lose some clones; where checked, under half of the loss comes from unresolved V genes, and the rest has no known cause. The sample table shows about 140,000 clones, and around 89% are seen once. The top ten clonotypes cover 2.5% to 3.5% of the sample. The sample consisted of peripheral blood. The receptors stem from a man aged 60-69 years with active or convalescent COVID-19.

V usage is TRBV24-1 and J usage is TRBJ2-7; no firm D call. The CDR3 sequence is 12 residues long. Trimming left V 3 bases short and J 3 bases short, with 5 bases between. Germline CDR1 KGHDR, CDR2 SFDVKD. The chain's CDR3 is CATSDGGYEQYF. CDR3 coding DNA: TGTGCCACCAGTGATGGCGGCTACGAGCAGTACTTC.

The V call is TRBV18, the J call TRBJ2-1; 8 nucleotides line up with TRBD2. V lost 3 bases and J lost 3; bases outside the gene matches: 4. This CDR3 contains 15 residues. From germline, CDR1 is KGHSH and CDR2 LQKENI. The CDR3 nucleotides read TGTGCCAGCTCACCGTACCGGGAGGGCTACAATGAGCAGTTCTTC. This codes for CASSPYREGYNEQFF.

In nucleotides, the CDR3 is TGCGCCAGCAGCTTGGTCGGGGACTTGAATGAAGCTTTCTTT. Translating it yields CASSLVGDLNEAFF. The chain is built from TRBV5-1 and TRBJ1-1, with a tentative D call TRBD1 (5 bases). CDR1 is SGHRS, CDR2 YFSETQ, per germline. The CDR3 totals 14 residues. Trimming pared 0 bases from V and 7 bases from J, leaving 13 bases between.

This chain joins TRBV5-1 and TRBJ2-1; tentative D call: TRBD2 (6 bases). V gave up 6 bases and J gave up 9 bases, with 16 bases separating them. This CDR3 is built from 13 residues. The V gene's germline CDR1 is SGHRS and CDR2 YFSETQ. The CDR3 loop is CASNLLARSEQFF. CDR3 coding DNA: TGCGCCAGCAATTTACTAGCACGGAGTGAGCAGTTCTTC.

The rearrangement uses TRBV12-2 and TRBJ2-3; TRBD2 reflects the table's D call only, with no check against the DNA. TRBV12-2 counts as a pseudogene. The CDR3 length is 16 residues. CDR3: CASRLTSGGGTDTQYF. Written as DNA, the CDR3 is TGTGCAAGTCGCCTGACTAGCGGGGGGGGCACAGATACGCAGTATTTT.

The genes are TRBV19 and TRBJ1-1; TRBD1 agrees at 9 bases. CDR3 length equals 14 residues. Germline lookup yields CDR1 LNHDA and CDR2 SQIVND (reference sequence). The trim removed 4 bases at V and 5 bases at J, leaving 5 bases unmatched. In DNA, the CDR3 is TGTGCCAGTAGTAGGACAGGGGCGGGAACTGAAGCTTTCTTT. This gives the protein CASSRTGAGTEAFF.

The chain joins TRBV28 to TRBJ1-2; D is uncertain. V lost 5 bases and J lost 1, with 11 bases in between. Germline V gene sequence: CDR1 MDHEN, CDR2 SYDVKM. The CDR3 runs to 14 residues. CDR3 bases: TGTGCCAGCAGTCCCCGGGAGGGTAACTATGGCTACACCTTC. Translated, it gives CASSPREGNYGYTF.

The chain joins TRBV11-2 to TRBJ1-2, with 7 bases identical to TRBD1. The V and J ends lost 4 bases and 7 bases, in that order; junction bases with no gene match: 9. The CDR3 is 14 amino acids. Germline V gene lookup returns CDR1 SGHAT and CDR2 FQNNGV. CDR3 loop: CASSSTGVLAGYTF. CDR3 sequence (DNA): TGTGCCAGCAGCTCTACAGGGGTCCTCGCTGGCTACACCTTC. Drawing the rest from reference TRBV11-2 and TRBJ1-2, the complete variable domain is EAGVAQSPRYKIIEKRQSVAFWCNPISGHATLYWYQQILGQGPKLLIQFQNNGVVDDSQLPKDRFSAERLKGVDSTLKIQPAKLEDSAVYLCASSSTGVLAGYTFGSGTRLTVV.

The chain couples TRBV5-4 to TRBJ2-7; D gene unclear. The CDR3 has 14 amino acids. Trimming left V 4 bases short and J 0 bases short, with 11 bases between. Germline V gene lookup returns CDR1 SGHNT and CDR2 YYREEE (reference sequence). The CDR3 region has the DNA TGTGCCAGCAGCCCCCGCCCGGGCTCCTACGAGCAGTACTTC. This translates into CASSPRPGSYEQYF.

This chain links TRBV28 with TRBJ2-5; 9 bases agree with TRBD1. The CDR3 length is 15 residues. CDR1 and CDR2 (germline): MDHEN, SYDVKM. Losses at the gene ends were 6 bases for V and 2 bases for J; bases not matched to a gene: 7. The CDR3: CASSTRQGVQETQYF. CDR3 coding DNA: TGTGCCAGCAGCACTCGACAGGGGGTACAAGAGACCCAGTACTTC.

This chain joins TRBV24-1 and TRBJ2-2; the match to TRBD1 covers 7 bases. The CDR3 spans 15 residues. The V and J ends lost 2 bases and 6 bases, in that order; junction bases with no gene match: 5. In germline, CDR1 is KGHDR, CDR2 SFDVKD. In nucleotides, the CDR3 is TGTGCCACCAGTGATTACAGGGGTAGGGCCGGGGAGCTGTTTTTT. It codes for CATSDYRGRAGELFF.

This chain connects TRBV7-2 to TRBJ1-3, with D unresolved. Trimming left V 5 bases short and J 0 bases short, with 14 bases between. The germline V gene encodes CDR1 SGHTA and CDR2 FQGNSA. The CDR3 consists of 16 residues. The CDR3, as DNA: TGTGCCAGCAGCCCCCCTGATGCAGGCTCTGGAAACACCATATATTTT. It encodes CASSPPDAGSGNTIYF.

This clone came up a few times. This chain uses TRBV30 with TRBJ1-5; D unclear. The CDR3 runs 14 residues. Trimming stripped 3 bases from V and 0 bases from J, with 9 bases between. In germline, CDR1 is GTSNPN, CDR2 SVGIG (reference sequence). Here the CDR3 DNA reads TGTGCCTGGAGCCGTGGCATTAGCAATCAGCCCCAGCATTTT. Translated, it gives CAWSRGISNQPQHF. The full variable domain, with the rest looked up from reference TRBV30 and TRBJ1-5, is SQTIHQWPATLVQPVGSPLSLECTVEGTSNPNLYWYRQAAGRGLQLLFYSVGIGQISSEVPQNLSASRPQDRQFILSSKKLLLSDSGFYLCAWSRGISNQPQHFGDGTRLSIL.

This clone showed up just once. The rearrangement links TRBV10-3 to TRBJ2-3; 9 bases line up with TRBD2. Germline V gene sequence: CDR1 ENHRY, CDR2 SYGVKD. The CDR3 is 18 residues long. Trimming at V came to 2 bases and at J to 0 bases, leaving 9 bases not matched to a gene. In DNA form, the CDR3 reads TGTGCCATCAGTGAGGGTAGCGGGGGCCCCGCTAGCACAGATACGCAGTATTTT. It is translated as CAISEGSGGPASTDTQYF.

This clone has a handful of counts. The chain links TRBV4-2 to TRBJ1-2; the match to TRBD1 covers 8 bases. The germline CDR1 and CDR2 sequences are LGHNA and YNFKEQ. This CDR3 has 15 amino acids. The J segment lost 4 bases and the V segment lost 5 bases, leaving 9 bases of the junction unmatched. In nucleotides, the CDR3 is TGTGCCAGCAGCACCCAGTCCCAGGGGGCCTATGGCTACACCTTC. This sequence encodes CASSTQSQGAYGYTF.

The CDR3 here is CASSPLGGNQPQHF. CDR3 sequence (DNA): TGTGCCAGTAGTCCCCTCGGGGGCAATCAGCCCCAGCATTTT. The chain carries TRBV19 and TRBJ1-5; D remains unclear. The CDR3 length is 14 residues. Deletions cut 5 bases from V and 2 bases from J, with 10 bases between. The V gene's germline CDR1 is LNHDA and CDR2 SQIVND (reference sequence).

The chain employs TRBV28 and TRBJ2-1; 7 positions match TRBD1. CDR3 length equals 15 residues. The V gene's germline CDR1 is MDHEN and CDR2 SYDVKM. The junction had 8 bases not matched to a gene; V was cut back by 5 bases and J by 4 bases. This chain's CDR3 is CASSEGDSYYNEQFF. CDR3 DNA: TGTGCCAGCAGTGAAGGGGACAGCTATTACAATGAGCAGTTCTTC.

Here the CDR3 reads CASSLGAGLSTDTQYF. CDR3 in DNA: TGCGCCAGCAGCTTGGGAGCGGGCCTAAGCACAGATACGCAGTATTTT. This chain uses TRBV5-1 with TRBJ2-3; a weak D match, TRBD2 (6 bases). Per the germline V gene, CDR1 is SGHRS and CDR2 is YFSETQ. The CDR3 loop spans 16 amino acids. Deletions cut 0 bases from V and 0 bases from J, with 11 bases between.

This clone was seen a few times. The rearrangement uses TRBV18 and TRBJ2-7, with D perhaps matching TRBD1 (6 bases). Germline assignment: CDR1 KGHSH and CDR2 LQKENI. V lost 5 bases to trimming and J lost 2 bases, with 13 bases between them. This CDR3 contains 14 residues. The CDR3 nucleotides are TGTGCCAGCTCAGGGACAACGAATACCTACGAGCAGTACTTC. Protein product: CASSGTTNTYEQYF.